The source of this T cell receptor beta chain is a study of cytomegalovirus exposure and HLA in healthy donors. Primers for the PCR totalled 60 Vbeta and 13 Jbeta. Libraries were prepared by immunoSEQ multiplex PCR; TCRdb keeps only in-frame clonotypes and omits some of them. This repertoire shows 50,000 to 55,000 clones, about four fifths found once; its top ten account for approximately 2.5%. The CDR3 has 16 residues. The germline V gene encodes CDR1 SGHAT and CDR2 FQDESV (reference sequence). J lost 5 bases, V lost 3 bases, and 7 bases had no gene match. Input material: PBMCs. The V and J genes are TRBV11-1 and TRBJ2-2; TRBD1 matches 9 bases. The receptor was isolated from a boy aged 5 to 17 in good health and CMV-seropositive. The CDR3 nucleotides are TGTGCCAGCAGCTTGGACAGGGGCGGACGAACCGGGGAGCTGTTTTTT. Its protein product is CASSLDRGGRTGELFF.